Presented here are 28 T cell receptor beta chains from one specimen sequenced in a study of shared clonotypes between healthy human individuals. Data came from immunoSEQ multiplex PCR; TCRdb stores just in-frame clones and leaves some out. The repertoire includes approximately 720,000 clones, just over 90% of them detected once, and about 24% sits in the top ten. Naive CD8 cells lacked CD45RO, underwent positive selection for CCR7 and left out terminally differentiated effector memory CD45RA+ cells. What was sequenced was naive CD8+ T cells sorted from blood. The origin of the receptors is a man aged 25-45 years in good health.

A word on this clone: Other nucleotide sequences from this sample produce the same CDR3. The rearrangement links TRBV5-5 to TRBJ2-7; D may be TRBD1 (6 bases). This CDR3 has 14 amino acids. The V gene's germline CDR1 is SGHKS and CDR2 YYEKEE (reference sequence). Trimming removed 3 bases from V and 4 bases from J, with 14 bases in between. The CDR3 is CASSWGSGEYEQYF. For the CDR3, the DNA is TGTGCCAGCAGCTGGGGGTCAGGGGAGTACGAGCAGTACTTC.

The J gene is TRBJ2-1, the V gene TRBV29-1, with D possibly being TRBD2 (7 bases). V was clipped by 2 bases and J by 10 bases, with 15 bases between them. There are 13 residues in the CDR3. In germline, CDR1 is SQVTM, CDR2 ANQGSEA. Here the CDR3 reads CSVERPGGREQFF. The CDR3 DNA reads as TGCAGCGTTGAAAGACCCGGGGGGCGAGAGCAGTTCTTC.

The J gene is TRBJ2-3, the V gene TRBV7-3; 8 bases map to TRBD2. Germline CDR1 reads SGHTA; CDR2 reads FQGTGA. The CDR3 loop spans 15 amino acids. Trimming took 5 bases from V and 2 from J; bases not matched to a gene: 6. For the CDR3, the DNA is TGTGCCAGCAGCACCACTAGCGGCCCCACAGATACGCAGTATTTT. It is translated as CASSTTSGPTDTQYF.

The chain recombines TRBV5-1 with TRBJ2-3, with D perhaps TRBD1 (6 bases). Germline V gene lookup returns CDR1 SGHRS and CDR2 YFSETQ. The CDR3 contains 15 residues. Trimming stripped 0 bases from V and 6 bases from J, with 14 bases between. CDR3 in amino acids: CASSLVQGGADTQYF. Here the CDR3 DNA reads TGCGCCAGCAGCTTGGTACAGGGTGGAGCTGATACGCAGTATTTT.

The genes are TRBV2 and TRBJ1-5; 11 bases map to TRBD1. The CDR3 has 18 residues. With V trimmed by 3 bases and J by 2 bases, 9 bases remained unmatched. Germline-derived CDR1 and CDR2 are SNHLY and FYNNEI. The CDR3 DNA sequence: TGTGCCAGCAGTGATCAGGACAGGGGGCTGGTCGGCAATCAGCCCCAGCATTTT. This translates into CASSDQDRGLVGNQPQHF.

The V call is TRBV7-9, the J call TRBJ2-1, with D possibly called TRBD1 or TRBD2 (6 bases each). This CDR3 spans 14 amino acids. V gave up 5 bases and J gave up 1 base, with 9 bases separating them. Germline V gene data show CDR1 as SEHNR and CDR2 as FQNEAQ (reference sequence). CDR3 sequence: CASSRGGSYNEQFF. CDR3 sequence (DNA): TGTGCCAGCAGCAGAGGGGGGTCCTACAATGAGCAGTTCTTC.

CDR3 in amino acids: CASSLYRGLNTEAFF. CDR3 in DNA: TGTGCCAGCAGTCTCTACCGCGGTTTGAACACTGAAGCTTTCTTT. The chain recombines TRBV6-5 with TRBJ1-1; unclear D gene. The CDR3 sequence is 15 residues long. In germline, CDR1 is MNHEY, CDR2 SVGAGI. V shed 5 bases and J shed 0 bases, with 13 bases lying between them.

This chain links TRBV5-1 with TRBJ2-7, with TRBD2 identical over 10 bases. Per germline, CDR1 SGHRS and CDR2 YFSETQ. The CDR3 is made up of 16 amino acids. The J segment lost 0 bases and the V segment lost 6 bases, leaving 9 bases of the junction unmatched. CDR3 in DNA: TGCGCCAGCAAAAGTCCTAGCGGGAGTGCCTCCTACGAGCAGTACTTC. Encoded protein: CASKSPSGSASYEQYF.

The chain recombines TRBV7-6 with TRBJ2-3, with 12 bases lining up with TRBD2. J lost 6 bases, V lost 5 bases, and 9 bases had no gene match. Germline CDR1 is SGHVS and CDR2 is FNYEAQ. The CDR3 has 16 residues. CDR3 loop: CASSVTSGRPQDTQYF. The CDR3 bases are TGTGCCAGCAGCGTTACTAGCGGGAGGCCCCAGGATACGCAGTATTTT.

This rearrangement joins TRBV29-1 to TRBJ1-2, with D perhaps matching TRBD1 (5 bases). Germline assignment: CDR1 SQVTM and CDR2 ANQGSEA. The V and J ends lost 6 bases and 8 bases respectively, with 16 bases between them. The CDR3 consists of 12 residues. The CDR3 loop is CSVRDSYGGYTF. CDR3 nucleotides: TGCAGCGTCCGGGACTCATATGGAGGCTACACCTTC.

The CDR3 protein is CASSSSGTYEQYF. The CDR3 region has the DNA TGTGCCAGCAGCTCTAGCGGGACCTACGAGCAGTACTTC. The gene calls are TRBV7-9 and TRBJ2-7, with 9 bases lining up with TRBD2. The CDR3 extends over 13 amino acids. The germline V gene has CDR1 SEHNR and CDR2 FQNEAQ (reference sequence). The V and J ends lost 4 bases and 2 bases, in that order; junction bases with no gene match: 0.

In DNA form, the CDR3 reads TGTGCCAGCAGCTCGACAGGGGGCTCCGAGCAGTACTTC. It codes for CASSSTGGSEQYF. The chain uses TRBV7-6 and TRBJ2-7; 10 nucleotides line up with TRBD1. Unmatched junction bases numbered 3, after V lost 4 bases and J lost 6 bases. CDR3 length equals 13 residues. Germline V gene data show CDR1 as SGHVS and CDR2 as FNYEAQ.

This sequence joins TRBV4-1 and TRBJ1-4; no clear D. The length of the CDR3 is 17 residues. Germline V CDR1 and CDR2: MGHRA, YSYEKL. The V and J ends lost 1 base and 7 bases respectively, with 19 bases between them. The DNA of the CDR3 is TGCGCCAGCAGCCAAGCTCAGGAACCTCTACCCGGTGAAAAACTGTTTTTT. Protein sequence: CASSQAQEPLPGEKLFF.

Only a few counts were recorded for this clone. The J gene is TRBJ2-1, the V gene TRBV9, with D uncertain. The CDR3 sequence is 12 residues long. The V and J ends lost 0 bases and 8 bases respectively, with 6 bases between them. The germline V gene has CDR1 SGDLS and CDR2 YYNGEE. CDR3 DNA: TGTGCCAGCAGCGTAGTGTCCCATGAGCAGTTCTTC. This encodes CASSVVSHEQFF.

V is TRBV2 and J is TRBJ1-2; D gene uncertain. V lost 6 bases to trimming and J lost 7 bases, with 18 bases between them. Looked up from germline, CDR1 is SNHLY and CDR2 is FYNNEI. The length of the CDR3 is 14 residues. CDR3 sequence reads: CASRALDLPGGYTF. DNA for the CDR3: TGTGCCAGCAGAGCCCTCGACTTACCCGGTGGCTACACCTTC.

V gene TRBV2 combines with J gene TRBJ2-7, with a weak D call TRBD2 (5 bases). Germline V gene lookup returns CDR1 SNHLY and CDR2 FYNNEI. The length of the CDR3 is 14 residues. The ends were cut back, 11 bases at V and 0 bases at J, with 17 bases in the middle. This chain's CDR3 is CARESRELSYEQYF. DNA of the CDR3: TGTGCCCGAGAGTCGAGGGAACTCTCCTACGAGCAGTACTTC.

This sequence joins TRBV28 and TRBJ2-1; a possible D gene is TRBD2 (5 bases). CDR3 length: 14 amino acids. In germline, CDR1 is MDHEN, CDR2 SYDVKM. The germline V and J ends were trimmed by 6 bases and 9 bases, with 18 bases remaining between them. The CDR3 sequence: CASSPPPGFFEQFF. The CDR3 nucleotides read TGTGCCAGCAGCCCACCGCCGGGGTTTTTTGAGCAGTTCTTC.

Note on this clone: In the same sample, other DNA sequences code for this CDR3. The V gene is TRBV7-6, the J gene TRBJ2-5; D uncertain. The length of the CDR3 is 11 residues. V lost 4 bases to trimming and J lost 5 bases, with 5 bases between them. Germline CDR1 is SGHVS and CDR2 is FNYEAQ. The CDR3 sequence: CASSSGETQYF. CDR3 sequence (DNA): TGTGCCAGCAGCTCTGGGGAGACCCAGTACTTC.

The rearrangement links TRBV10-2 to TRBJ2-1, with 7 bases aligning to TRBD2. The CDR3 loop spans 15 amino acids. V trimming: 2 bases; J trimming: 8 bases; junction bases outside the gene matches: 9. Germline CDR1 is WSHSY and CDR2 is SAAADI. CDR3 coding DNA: TGCGCCAGCAGTGAGGGACCCGGGGAGGGCGATGAGCAGTTCTTC. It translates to CASSEGPGEGDEQFF.

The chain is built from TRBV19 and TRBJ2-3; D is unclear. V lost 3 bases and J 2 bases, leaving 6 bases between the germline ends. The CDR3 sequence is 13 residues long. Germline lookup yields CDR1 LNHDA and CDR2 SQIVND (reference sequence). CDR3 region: CASSIWNTDTQYF. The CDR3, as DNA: TGTGCCAGTAGTATTTGGAACACAGATACGCAGTATTTT.

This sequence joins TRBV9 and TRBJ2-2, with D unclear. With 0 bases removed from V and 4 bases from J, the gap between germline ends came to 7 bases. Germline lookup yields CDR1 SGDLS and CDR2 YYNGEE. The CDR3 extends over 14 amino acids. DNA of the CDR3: TGTGCCAGCAGCGTAGAGGGTGCCACCGGGGAGCTGTTTTTT. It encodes CASSVEGATGELFF.

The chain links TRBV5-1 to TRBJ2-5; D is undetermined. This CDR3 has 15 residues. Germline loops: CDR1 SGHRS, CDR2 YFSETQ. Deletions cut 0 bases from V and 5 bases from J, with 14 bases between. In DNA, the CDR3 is TGCGCCAGCAGCTTGGCCCGAGAGTTGTGGGAGACCCAGTACTTC. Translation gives CASSLARELWETQYF.

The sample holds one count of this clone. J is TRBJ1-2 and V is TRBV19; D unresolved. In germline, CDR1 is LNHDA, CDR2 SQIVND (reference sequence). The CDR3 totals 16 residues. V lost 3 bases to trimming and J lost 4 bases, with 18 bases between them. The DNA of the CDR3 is TGTGCCAGTAGTATTCGGCAGACCTCATTAGTCTATGGCTACACCTTC. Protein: CASSIRQTSLVYGYTF.

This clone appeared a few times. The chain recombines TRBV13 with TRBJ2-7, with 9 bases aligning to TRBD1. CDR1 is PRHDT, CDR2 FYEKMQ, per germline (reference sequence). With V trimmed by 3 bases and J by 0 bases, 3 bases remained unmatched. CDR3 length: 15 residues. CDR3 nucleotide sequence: TGTGCCAGCAGCTTCGGGACAGGGAGCTCCTACGAGCAGTACTTC. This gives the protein CASSFGTGSSYEQYF. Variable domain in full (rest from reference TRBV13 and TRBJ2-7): AAGVIQSPRHLIKEKRETATLKCYPIPRHDTVYWYQQGPGQDPQFLISFYEKMQSDKGSIPDRFSAQQFSDYHSELNMSSLELGDSALYFCASSFGTGSSYEQYFGPGTRLTVT.

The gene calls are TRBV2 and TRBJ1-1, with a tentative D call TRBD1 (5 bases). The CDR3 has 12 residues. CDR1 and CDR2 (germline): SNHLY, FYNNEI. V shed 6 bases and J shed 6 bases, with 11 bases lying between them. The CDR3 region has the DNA TGTGCCAGCAGGGGAGACAGCCCTGAAGCTTTCTTT. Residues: CASRGDSPEAFF.

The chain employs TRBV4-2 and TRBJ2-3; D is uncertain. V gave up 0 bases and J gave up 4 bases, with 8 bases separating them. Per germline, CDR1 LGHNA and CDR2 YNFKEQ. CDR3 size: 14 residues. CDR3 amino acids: CASSQDVRADTQYF. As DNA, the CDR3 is TGTGCCAGCAGCCAAGACGTTAGGGCAGATACGCAGTATTTT.

The CDR3 DNA follows: TGTGCCAGCAGCCCTCCTAGGGGGGGTCTAGCGGACACCGGGGAGCTGTTTTTT. It encodes CASSPPRGGLADTGELFF. The gene calls are TRBV11-2 and TRBJ2-2, with a weak D call TRBD2 (7 bases). The CDR3 consists of 18 residues. Germline CDR1 SGHAT, CDR2 FQNNGV. Trimming cost V 5 bases and J 3 bases, with 22 bases left between them.

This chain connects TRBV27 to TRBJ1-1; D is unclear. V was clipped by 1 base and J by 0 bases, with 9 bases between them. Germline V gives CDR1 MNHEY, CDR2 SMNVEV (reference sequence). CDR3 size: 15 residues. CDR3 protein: CASSLWAAMNTEAFF. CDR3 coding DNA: TGTGCCAGCAGTTTATGGGCAGCAATGAACACTGAAGCTTTCTTT.